What follows describes a single TCR beta chain. It lacks a known antigen. Base quality data are lacking; no much larger clone is found one base away. The record originates from a study of blood T cell repertoires in COVID-19 (dated by TCRdb to 2018 to 2021). For context, the study as a whole: The collaborator samples originated in the United States, Italy and Spain and spanned the acute and convalescent phases of COVID-19. Where available, HLA class I and class II types were taken from metadata supplied by the sample provider and were not determined by assay-based typing. A de-identified subject ID, COVID-19 status, age in years and sex were almost always included in the sample metadata. The repertoires were made available in a free public database intended to serve as a resource for research on the immune response to SARS-CoV-2. The material from the prospective study consisted of cDNA or gDNA derived from T cells, B-cell-depleted T cells, or PBMCs. The dataset comprised deeply sampled blood TCRbeta repertoires from subjects exposed to, actively infected with, or recovered from COVID-19. The samples were drawn from the first 160 participants of the ongoing ImmuneRACE study and from some 1,300 subjects provided by 6 global collaborators. General study outcomes and caveats: Clinical and demographic metadata were provided uncurated, with the amount varying by source and participant.

The germline V end is reduced by 1 base and the J end by 7 bases; junction bases left unmatched: 5. Sequences MDHEN (CDR1) and SYDVKM (CDR2) are obtained from the germline V gene. The CDR3 runs 15 amino acids, cysteine and phenylalanine included. The CDR3 DNA has 45 bases and is translated from base 1. In the prospective study, participants were roughly 18 to 100 years old, resided in about 25 geographic areas of the United States, and were enrolled through a virtual design. To assign participants to cohorts, the prospective study relied on clinical history that participants themselves reported in a screening survey and a study questionnaire. Recovered participants in ImmuneRACE Cohort 3 were defined as having two consecutive negative NP/OP PCR tests, clearance from a healthcare professional, or resolution of symptoms. In the prospective study, mobile phlebotomists collected whole blood, serum and a nasopharyngeal or oropharyngeal swab from each participant. Additional blood draws and questionnaires over a roughly two-month period could optionally be provided by prospective study participants. Before DNA extraction, prospective study blood samples were shipped either frozen or at room temperature.

TCRbeta CDR3 regions were amplified from genomic DNA by means of the immunoSEQ Assay, a bias-controlled multiplex PCR. The study's processing was this. Within the assay, amplification of reference gene primers was used to estimate how many nucleated cells each sample contained. Sequence reads were collapsed and filtered to measure the absolute abundance of every unique TCRbeta CDR3 rearrangement. For each sample, productive Simpson clonality was calculated by taking the square root of Simpson's diversity index across productive rearrangements. TCRdb obtained this table from immuneACCESS and retained in-frame rearrangements with V and J assigned. These tables miss some clones; where compared with another copy, unresolved V genes account for less than half of the shortfall, and the remainder is unexplained. V and J calls plus clone size are reproduced from that table; the DNA served to infer D and trimming. The sample data list 250,000 or so clones, and approximately 86% of these were observed just once. The ten largest make up approximately 2.6% of the sample.

Rearrangement joined TRBV28 to TRBJ2-2, with 8 bases in between that match TRBD1. The specimen was PBMCs or T cells enriched from blood (not recorded which). The sequence was collected from a woman aged 18-35 years who had recovered from COVID-19. The CDR3 region reads CASSLSGGGFGELFF. The DNA sequence is given as TGTGCCAGCAGTTTATCAGGGGGCGGGTTCGGGGAGCTGTTTTTT.